One and the same sample provided the 14 T cell receptor beta chains below, sequenced in a study of cytomegalovirus exposure and HLA in healthy donors. Method: immunoSEQ multiplex PCR; TCRdb's copy keeps in-frame clones and lacks some. This table holds about 150,000 clones, 91% found once. Material: PBMCs. All receptors come from a man younger than 30 in good health and CMV-seronegative.

The chain recombines TRBV7-9 with TRBJ2-2; 12 bases are shared with TRBD2. V gave up 3 bases and J gave up 9 bases; unmatched junction bases: 17. CDR3 size: 19 residues. CDR1 is SEHNR, CDR2 FQNEAQ, per germline (reference sequence). CDR3 sequence reads: CASSFPRLAGDSGLRELFF. The CDR3 DNA is TGTGCCAGCAGCTTTCCCCGACTAGCGGGGGACTCAGGACTCCGGGAGCTGTTTTTT.

The rearrangement links TRBV6-4 to TRBJ1-1; 10 bases match TRBD1. Losses at the gene ends were 3 bases for V and 9 bases for J; bases not matched to a gene: 7. The CDR3 is 14 residues long. Germline CDR1 is MRHNA and CDR2 is SNTAGT. In DNA, the CDR3 is TGTGCCAGCAGTGAGAGGGACAGGGGCTCCCAAGCTTTCTTT. Translation: CASSERDRGSQAFF.

The chain has TRBV25-1 and TRBJ1-2; 12 bases match TRBD1. Germline V gives CDR1 MGHDK, CDR2 SYGVNS. The CDR3 sequence is 17 residues long. The V segment lost 1 base and the J segment 8 bases; nucleotides outside the gene matches: 11. CDR3: CASSELGSGQGALGYTF. The CDR3 bases are TGTGCCAGCAGTGAATTAGGTTCGGGACAGGGGGCCCTAGGCTACACCTTC.

The V call is TRBV27, the J call TRBJ1-1; TRBD1 is a possible D gene (6 bases). V dropped 0 bases and J dropped 2 bases, with 16 bases sitting between them. The CDR3 runs to 17 residues. Germline V CDR1 and CDR2: MNHEY, SMNVEV (reference sequence). CDR3: CASSLSLLGAANTEAFF. The DNA for the CDR3 is TGTGCCAGCAGTTTATCTCTCCTGGGGGCAGCCAACACTGAAGCTTTCTTT.

The chain employs TRBV5-6 and TRBJ2-1, with D perhaps matching TRBD2 (6 bases). Looked up from germline, CDR1 is SGHDT and CDR2 is YYEEEE. V was pared by 3 bases and J by 6 bases, with 13 bases between. CDR3 size: 14 residues. The CDR3 reads CASSYGGNGNEQFF. CDR3 bases: TGTGCCAGCAGCTACGGGGGTAATGGCAATGAGCAGTTCTTC.

The rearrangement uses TRBV5-4 and TRBJ2-5; 8 positions agree with TRBD1. Germline V gene lookup returns CDR1 SGHNT and CDR2 YYREEE (reference sequence). The CDR3 has 16 residues. V trimming: 3 bases; J trimming: 4 bases; junction bases outside the gene matches: 11. In DNA form, the CDR3 reads TGTGCCAGCAGCTCCCCGTGGACAGGGACGGGAGAGACCCAGTACTTC. Protein: CASSSPWTGTGETQYF.

V and J are TRBV5-4 and TRBJ2-5; D possibly corresponds to TRBD2 (6 bases). Trimming took 4 bases from V and 1 from J, leaving 14 bases between them. This CDR3 region has 15 residues. Germline V gene sequence: CDR1 SGHNT, CDR2 YYREEE (reference sequence). CDR3 region: CASSISGTGQETQYF. The CDR3 DNA reads as TGTGCCAGCAGCATCTCCGGGACTGGCCAAGAGACCCAGTACTTC. The full variable domain, with the rest looked up from reference TRBV5-4 and TRBJ2-5, is ETGVTQSPTHLIKTRGQQVTLRCSSQSGHNTVSWYQQALGQGPQFIFQYYREEENGRGNFPPRFSGLQFPNYSSELNVNALELDDSALYLCASSISGTGQETQYFGPGTRLLVL.

This clone was seen only a few times. The chain uses TRBV29-1 and TRBJ2-2; the match to TRBD2 covers 10 bases. CDR3 length equals 13 residues. Germline loops: CDR1 SQVTM, CDR2 ANQGSEA. J lost 5 bases, V lost 8 bases, and 5 bases had no gene match. CDR3 sequence: CSTLAGVTGELFF. The CDR3 DNA reads as TGCAGCACTCTAGCGGGAGTTACCGGGGAGCTGTTTTTT.

J is TRBJ2-5 and V is TRBV19; no reliable D call. Per germline, CDR1 LNHDA and CDR2 SQIVND (reference sequence). The CDR3 has 15 amino acids. V gave up 2 bases and J gave up 5 bases, with 15 bases separating them. CDR3 DNA sequence: TGTGCCAGTAGTATAAGCCAAGTCGCTGTCGAGACCCAGTACTTC. Encoded protein: CASSISQVAVETQYF.

The rearrangement joins TRBV7-2 to TRBJ2-1, with D maybe TRBD2 (7 bases). The germline V gene has CDR1 SGHTA and CDR2 FQGNSA. V was shortened by 0 bases and J by 11 bases, with 20 bases between the two germline ends. This CDR3 contains 16 residues. The CDR3: CASSLASGGGFSKQFF. The CDR3, as DNA: TGTGCCAGCAGCTTAGCTAGCGGCGGGGGCTTTAGTAAGCAGTTCTTC.

The rearrangement links TRBV2 to TRBJ2-3; weak D call: TRBD2 (6 bases). Per germline, CDR1 SNHLY and CDR2 FYNNEI. Trimming removed 2 bases at V and 5 bases at J, with 11 bases between. The CDR3 is 14 residues long. The CDR3 sequence: CASSELVGRDTQYF. DNA of the CDR3: TGTGCCAGCAGTGAACTGGTCGGGAGAGATACGCAGTATTTT.

This clone was counted a single time. The rearrangement links TRBV14 to TRBJ1-1; D is unresolved. V lost 4 bases and J 3 bases, leaving 12 bases between the germline ends. The CDR3 runs 14 residues. CDR1 and CDR2 from the germline V gene are SGHDN and FVKESK. CDR3 residues: CASSPYPGDTEAFF. The CDR3 DNA reads TGTGCCAGCAGCCCCTACCCCGGGGACACTGAAGCTTTCTTT. The complete variable domain, with remaining parts taken from reference TRBV14 and TRBJ1-1, reads EAGVTQFPSHSVIEKGQTVTLRCDPISGHDNLYWYRRVMGKEIKFLLHFVKESKQDESGMPNNRFLAERTGGTYSTLKVQPAELEDSGVYFCASSPYPGDTEAFFGQGTRLTVV.

This clone was counted once. V usage is TRBV18 and J usage is TRBJ1-2, with D unresolved. The V and J ends lost 3 bases and 8 bases respectively, with 13 bases between them. This CDR3 comprises 13 residues. The V gene's germline CDR1 is KGHSH and CDR2 LQKENI. As DNA, the CDR3 is TGTGCCAGCTCACCGAACGAGTTCCACGGCTACACCTTC. It is translated as CASSPNEFHGYTF. Together with reference TRBV18 and TRBJ1-2, the CDR3 gives the full variable domain: NAGVMQNPRHLVRRRGQEARLRCSPMKGHSHVYWYRQLPEEGLKFMVYLQKENIIDESGMPKERFSAEFPKEGPSILRIQQVVRGDSAAYFCASSPNEFHGYTFGSGTRLTVV.

The V call is TRBV18, the J call TRBJ2-1, with TRBD2 identical over 9 bases. Looked up from germline, CDR1 is KGHSH and CDR2 is LQKENI. After removal of 3 bases from V and 7 bases from J, the junction contained 10 bases not matched to a gene. The CDR3 length is 16 residues. The CDR3 region is CASSPQPSAGGNEQFF. CDR3 coding DNA: TGTGCCAGCTCACCTCAACCCTCAGCGGGAGGAAATGAGCAGTTCTTC.